This T cell receptor beta chain was sequenced during a study of blood T cell repertoires in COVID-19. There are 13 residues in the CDR3. Germline lookup yields CDR1 LGHDT and CDR2 YNNKEL (reference sequence). The ends were cut back, 1 base at V and 1 base at J, with 4 bases in the middle. This clone was seen a single time. The assay was immunoSEQ multiplex PCR, and TCRdb's table has in-frame clones only and misses some. The sample yields more than 250,000 clones, roughly 89% seen once. The clonotype comes from a woman younger than 30 with acute COVID-19. The chain carries TRBV3-1 (or the pseudogene TRBV3-2) and TRBJ1-1; D remains ambiguous. Sequences were obtained from PBMCs or T cells enriched from blood (not recorded which). The CDR3 nucleotides are TGTGCCAGCAGCCAAGTACAGAACACTGAAGCTTTCTTT. Translated, it gives CASSQVQNTEAFF.